The clone carrying this T cell receptor beta chain occurred a few times. Random hexamers were used to reverse transcribe an amount of about 0.45 to 1 ug RNA. MiXCR was run by TCRdb on the immunoSEQ multiplex PCR reads, yielding one entry per CDR3 protein. The sample has about 190,000 distinct CDR3 sequences; about 95% are singletons. The data were obtained in a study of CD8 T cells in Susac syndrome. TCR beta sequences were obtained from blood CD8+ and CD4+ T cells. The junction had 5 bases not matched to a gene; V was cut back by 7 bases and J by 2 bases. This CDR3 spans 14 amino acids. This receptor was identified in a human donor with Susac syndrome. The source material was CD8+ T cells from PBMCs. The genes are TRBV12-3 or TRBV12-4 and TRBJ1-2; 9 bases align to TRBD1. In DNA form, the CDR3 reads TGTGCCAGCACTCCAGGACAGGGGAACTATGGCTACACCTTC. It codes for CASTPGQGNYGYTF.